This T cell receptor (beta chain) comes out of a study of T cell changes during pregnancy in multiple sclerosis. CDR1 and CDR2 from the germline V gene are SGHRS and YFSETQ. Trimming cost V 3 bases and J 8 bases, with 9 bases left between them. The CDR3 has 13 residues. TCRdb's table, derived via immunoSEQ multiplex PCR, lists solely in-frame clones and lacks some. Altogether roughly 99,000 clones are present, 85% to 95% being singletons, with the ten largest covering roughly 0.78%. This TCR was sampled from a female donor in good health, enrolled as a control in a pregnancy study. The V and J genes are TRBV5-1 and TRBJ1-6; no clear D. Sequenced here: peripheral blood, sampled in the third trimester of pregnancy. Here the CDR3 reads CASSSGGDSPLHF. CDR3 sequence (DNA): TGCGCCAGCAGCTCTGGCGGGGATTCACCCCTCCACTTT.